The sequence of this T cell receptor (beta chain) was determined in a study of blood T cell repertoires in COVID-19. Study-level background: Material from acute and convalescent COVID-19 was sourced from the United States, Italy and Spain. PBMCs, B-cell-depleted T cells, or T cells provided the cDNA or gDNA that made up the material.

Original processing methods: Nucleated cell number was recorded as an estimate derived from reference gene primer amplification. The repertoire was sequenced with immunoSEQ multiplex PCR; TCRdb's copy has only in-frame clones and lacks some. The V and J calls and clone size are taken from that table; D and trimming were inferred from the DNA. This table holds about 320,000 clones, roughly 86% found once. The CDR3 length is 15 residues. The V gene end was trimmed by 3 bases and the J gene end by 6 bases; junction bases not matched to a gene: 8. Germline loops: CDR1 LNHDA, CDR2 SQIVND (reference sequence).

The rearrangement joins TRBV19 to TRBJ1-5; TRBD1 agrees at 7 bases. This clonotype originated in a woman between 50 and 59 years old with acute or convalescent COVID-19. The sample taken for sequencing was peripheral blood. In DNA form, the CDR3 reads TGTGCCAGTAGTATGCACGAGGGGGCCACTCAGCCCCAGCATTTT. Translating gives CASSMHEGATQPQHF.